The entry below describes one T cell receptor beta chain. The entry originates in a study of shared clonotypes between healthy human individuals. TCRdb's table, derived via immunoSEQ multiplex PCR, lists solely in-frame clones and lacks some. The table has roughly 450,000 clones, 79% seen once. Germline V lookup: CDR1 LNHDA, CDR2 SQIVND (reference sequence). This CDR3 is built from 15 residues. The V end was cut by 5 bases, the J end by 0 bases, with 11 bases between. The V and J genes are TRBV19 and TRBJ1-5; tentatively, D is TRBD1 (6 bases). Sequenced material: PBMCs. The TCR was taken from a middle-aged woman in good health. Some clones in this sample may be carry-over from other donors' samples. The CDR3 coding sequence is TGTGCCAGTAGTTCGCAGGGGAATAGCAATCAGCCCCAGCATTTT. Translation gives CASSSQGNSNQPQHF.